This T cell receptor (beta chain) was sequenced during a study of PD-L1 blockade in urothelial cancer. The wider study: T cells were recovered from blood samples at a median of roughly 150,000.

Some clones are missing from TCRdb's copy, which holds only in-frame ones; the method was immunoSEQ multiplex PCR. The table lists approximately 100,000 clones, roughly 88% of them singletons, with 2% to 2.5% in the top ten. This CDR3 is built from 15 residues. Germline loops: CDR1 SGHRS, CDR2 YFSETQ. V shed 0 bases and J shed 3 bases, with 9 bases lying between them. This clone was seen once. The sequences come from PBMCs, collected around atezolizumab (anti-PD-L1) treatment. This sequence originates from a man in his fifties with urothelial cancer. The chain joins TRBV5-1 to TRBJ1-4, with D possibly matching TRBD1 (6 bases). CDR3 loop: CASSLGGGPNEKLFF. CDR3 sequence (DNA): TGCGCCAGCAGCTTGGGGGGGGGCCCTAATGAAAAACTGTTTTTT.